This TCR beta chain was captured in a study of CD8+ T cells in alopecia areata. Extracted from the samples, RNA was reverse transcribed into cDNA to serve as the sequencing template. Clones were sequenced by immunoSEQ multiplex PCR, and TCRdb holds only the in-frame ones, with some missing. The sample shows more than 250,000 clones, none of them appearing just once. The germline V gene has CDR1 NSHNY and CDR2 SYGAGN. This CDR3 spans 15 amino acids. V lost 3 bases, J lost 5 bases, and 5 bases stayed unmatched. Using CD4, CD8alpha, NKG2D, NKG2ACE and other markers, pooled cutaneous lymph node cells were sorted. This clone was seen only a few times. Germline and genes: mouse. The read comes to an end 3 residues before the CDR3 does, leaving the germline J gene to fill in the end. Different DNA sequences within this sample yield the same CDR3.

Sequencing was performed on CD4+ T cells sorted from a lymph node. The genes are TRBV13-1 and TRBJ1-6; the match to TRBD1 covers 7 bases. TRBJ1-6 is marked as an open reading frame, function uncertain. The TCR originated in a C3H/HeJ mouse with alopecia areata. The MHC haplotype recorded for the strain is H2-k. CDR3 sequence reads: CASSGPGQNNSPLYF. The sequenced CDR3 bases are TGTGCCAGCAGTGGTCCGGGACAGAATAATTCGCCC.